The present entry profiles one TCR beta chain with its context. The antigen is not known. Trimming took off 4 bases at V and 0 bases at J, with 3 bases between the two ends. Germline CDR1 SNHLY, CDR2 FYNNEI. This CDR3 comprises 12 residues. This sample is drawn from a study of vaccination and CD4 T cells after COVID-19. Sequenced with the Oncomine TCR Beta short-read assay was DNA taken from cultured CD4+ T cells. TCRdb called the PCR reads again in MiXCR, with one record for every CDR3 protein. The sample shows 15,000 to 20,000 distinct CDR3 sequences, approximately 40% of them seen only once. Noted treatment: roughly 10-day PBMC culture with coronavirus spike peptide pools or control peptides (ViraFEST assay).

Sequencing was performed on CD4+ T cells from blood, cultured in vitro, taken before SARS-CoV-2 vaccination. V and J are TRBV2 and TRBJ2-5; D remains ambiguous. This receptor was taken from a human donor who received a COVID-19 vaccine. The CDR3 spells CASSGNQETQYF. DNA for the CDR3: TGTGCCAGCAGTGGTAACCAAGAGACCCAGTACTTC. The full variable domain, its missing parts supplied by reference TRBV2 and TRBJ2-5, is EPEVTQTPSHQVTQMGQEVILRCVPISNHLYFYWYRQILGQKVEFLVSFYNNEISEKSEIFDDQFSVERPDGSNFTLKIRSTKLEDSAMYFCASSGNQETQYFGPGTRLLVL.